This passage covers 14 T cell receptor beta chains from one sample sequenced in a study of CD8 T cells in ankylosing spondylitis. TCRdb recomputed calls from the 5' RACE reads with MiXCR, one row per CDR3 protein. The sample lists fewer than 200,000 distinct CDR3 sequences, about 20% occurring once. The sample consisted of blood, either unsorted or a sorted T cell fraction (not recorded which). The receptors were gathered from a male donor between 10 and 30 years old with ankylosing spondylitis or in good health (not recorded which).

In this sample, this clonotype turned up many times. The rearrangement links TRBV6-5 to TRBJ2-3; 8 nucleotides align to TRBD2. Germline V gene lookup returns CDR1 MNHEY and CDR2 SVGAGI. V lost 4 bases, J lost 3 bases, and 9 bases stayed unmatched. This CDR3 spans 16 amino acids. CDR3 amino acids: CASSLGTGLATDTQYF. The CDR3 DNA is TGTGCCAGCAGTTTAGGTACCGGACTAGCAACAGATACGCAGTATTTT.

This clonotype was counted many times. The CDR3: CASSTRDQGRQYF. DNA for the CDR3: TGTGCCAGCAGTACCCGGGACCAGGGCCGACAGTACTTC. The chain carries TRBV6-5 and TRBJ2-7; D may be TRBD1 or TRBD2 (5 bases each). Trimming stripped 5 bases from V and 10 bases from J, with 18 bases between. The CDR3 runs to 13 residues. The germline CDR1 and CDR2 sequences are MNHEY and SVGAGI.

This clonotype has ten or more counts. The rearrangement joins TRBV5-6 to TRBJ2-5, with TRBD2 as a possible D gene (6 bases). The CDR3 runs 13 residues. The V gene's germline CDR1 is SGHDT and CDR2 YYEEEE. Trimming left V 4 bases short and J 3 bases short, with 10 bases between. Here the CDR3 reads CASSPGTEETQYF. The CDR3 DNA is TGTGCCAGCAGCCCCGGGACTGAAGAGACCCAGTACTTC.

This clonotype was seen repeatedly, ten times or more. The V gene is TRBV5-1, the J gene TRBJ2-1; D is uncertain. The germline CDR1 and CDR2 sequences are SGHRS and YFSETQ. Trimming removed 0 bases from V and 6 bases from J, with 4 bases in between. The CDR3 is 12 residues long. In DNA, the CDR3 is TGCGCCAGCAGCTTGGGTGGCAATGAGCAGTTCTTC. Translated, it gives CASSLGGNEQFF.

This clonotype was counted between two and nine times. An end of the junction differs from the germline gene, which may be a read error. The rearrangement joins TRBV29-1 to TRBJ2-7; 11 nucleotides align to TRBD2. CDR1 and CDR2 from the germline V gene are SQVTM and ANQGSEA. The CDR3 is 11 amino acids. CDR3 loop: CSVGTSGRLHF. DNA for the CDR3: TGCAGCGTTGGAACTAGCGGGAGATTGCACTTC.

The V gene is TRBV12-3 or TRBV12-4, the J gene TRBJ2-5, with 11 bases identical to TRBD2. V lost 4 bases and J lost 3; bases outside the gene matches: 16. This CDR3 has 19 residues. The CDR3 region has the DNA TGTGCCAGCAGTTCCAAGCTAATCGCGACTAGCGGGACCGAAGAGACCCAGTACTTC. Translation gives CASSSKLIATSGTEETQYF.

In its sample, this clonotype was seen many times. The CDR3 coding sequence is TGCAGTCAAGCCGCCCGTACTAGCGGGCTGACGGAGCAGTACTTC. It yields the protein CSQAARTSGLTEQYF. This chain joins TRBV20-1 and TRBJ2-7, with TRBD2 identical over 9 bases. The germline CDR1 and CDR2 sequences are DFQATT and SNEGSKA (reference sequence). CDR3 size: 15 residues. Trimming removed 8 bases from V and 7 bases from J; junction bases left unmatched: 18.

The J gene is TRBJ2-1, the V gene TRBV20-1, with 9 nucleotides matching TRBD2. The V segment lost 4 bases and the J segment 4 bases; nucleotides outside the gene matches: 5. Germline V gene data show CDR1 as DFQATT and CDR2 as SNEGSKA (reference sequence). CDR3 size: 14 residues. The CDR3 protein is CSATSGKAYNEQFF. The CDR3 nucleotides are TGCAGTGCTACTAGCGGGAAGGCGTACAATGAGCAGTTCTTC.

This clonotype was seen a few times. V and J are TRBV4-1 and TRBJ2-1, with D possibly being TRBD2 (6 bases). Germline V CDR1 and CDR2: MGHRA, YSYEKL. V was clipped by 3 bases and J by 8 bases, with 14 bases between them. This CDR3 has 14 residues. The CDR3 bases are TGCGCCAGCAGCCATATCGGGAGAAGGGATGAGCAGTTCTTC. Encoded protein: CASSHIGRRDEQFF.

Many counts were recorded for this clonotype. The chain employs TRBV19 and TRBJ2-1; perhaps TRBD1 as D (6 bases). The V and J ends lost 7 bases and 3 bases respectively, with 10 bases between them. Germline V gene data show CDR1 as LNHDA and CDR2 as SQIVND (reference sequence). This CDR3 spans 13 amino acids. CDR3 loop: CASKKQGYNEQFF. CDR3 nucleotides: TGTGCCAGTAAAAAACAGGGCTACAATGAGCAGTTCTTC.

The table lists this clonotype with many counts. The gene calls are TRBV11-2 and TRBJ2-6, with D tentatively TRBD2 (5 bases). Trimming removed 0 bases at V and 0 bases at J, with 15 bases between. Germline V gene sequence: CDR1 SGHAT, CDR2 FQNNGV. The CDR3 runs 19 residues. The CDR3 here is CASSLDLRESSSGANVLTF. The CDR3 region has the DNA TGTGCCAGCAGCTTAGACCTACGGGAATCCTCCTCTGGGGCCAACGTCCTGACTTTC.

This clonotype was picked up many times. The chain links TRBV20-1 to TRBJ2-1, with 7 bases lining up with TRBD2. Per germline, CDR1 DFQATT and CDR2 SNEGSKA (reference sequence). The CDR3 contains 16 residues. V was pared by 0 bases and J by 3 bases, with 8 bases of the junction left unmatched. The chain's CDR3 is CSARDALTSIYNEQFF. The CDR3 DNA follows: TGCAGTGCTAGAGACGCCTTGACTAGCATCTACAATGAGCAGTTCTTC.

This clonotype was detected many times. The V gene is TRBV7-2, the J gene TRBJ1-6; D is undetermined. The V gene lost 1 base and the J gene lost 7 bases, with 8 bases spanning the gap. Germline CDR1 reads SGHTA; CDR2 reads FQGNSA. The CDR3 is 14 residues long. CDR3 nucleotide sequence: TGTGCCAGCAGCTTAGGAGCAACAAATTCACCCCTCCACTTT. It specifies CASSLGATNSPLHF. The variable domain in full, completed from reference TRBV7-2 and TRBJ1-6, reads GAGVSQSPSNKVTEKGKDVELRCDPISGHTALYWYRQSLGQGLEFLIYFQGNSAPDKSGLPSDRFSAERTGGSVSTLTIQRTQQEDSAVYLCASSLGATNSPLHFGNGTRLTVT.

This clonotype occurred many times. The chain employs TRBV6-5 and TRBJ2-1; D ambiguous. CDR3 length equals 13 residues. Germline CDR1 reads MNHEY; CDR2 reads SVGAGI. Trimming removed 6 bases from V and 5 bases from J, with 11 bases in between. CDR3 residues: CASSLRNHNEQFF. The CDR3 bases are TGTGCCAGCAGCTTGCGGAACCACAATGAGCAGTTCTTC.